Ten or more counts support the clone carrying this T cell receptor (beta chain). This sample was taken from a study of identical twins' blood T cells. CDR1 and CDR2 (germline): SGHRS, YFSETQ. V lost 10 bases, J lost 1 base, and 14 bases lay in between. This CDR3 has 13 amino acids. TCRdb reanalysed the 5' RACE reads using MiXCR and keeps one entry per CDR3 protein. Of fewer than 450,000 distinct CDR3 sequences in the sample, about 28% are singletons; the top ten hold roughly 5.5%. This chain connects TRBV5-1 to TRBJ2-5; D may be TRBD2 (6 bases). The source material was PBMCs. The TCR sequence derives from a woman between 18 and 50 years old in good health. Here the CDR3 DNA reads TGCGCCTCAAATCGGGACTCCCAAGAGACCCAGTACTTC. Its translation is CASNRDSQETQYF.